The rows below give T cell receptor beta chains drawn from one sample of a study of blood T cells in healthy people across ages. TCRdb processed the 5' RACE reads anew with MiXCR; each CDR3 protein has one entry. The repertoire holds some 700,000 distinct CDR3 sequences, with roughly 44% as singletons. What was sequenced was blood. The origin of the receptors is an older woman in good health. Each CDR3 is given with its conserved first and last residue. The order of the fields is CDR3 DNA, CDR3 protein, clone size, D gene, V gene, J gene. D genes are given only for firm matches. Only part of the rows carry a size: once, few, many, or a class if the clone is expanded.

cdr3_nt: TGCAGCACTGGAAGCGGATACGAGCAGTACTTC
cdr3_aa: CSTGSGYEQYF
clone_size: NA
d_call: NA
v_call: TRBV29-1
j_call: TRBJ2-7

cdr3_nt: TGTGCCAGCGGTTACATCGGACCGAACACTGAAGCTTTCTTT
cdr3_aa: CASGYIGPNTEAFF
clone_size: NA
d_call: NA
v_call: TRBV6-6
j_call: TRBJ1-1

cdr3_nt: TGTGCCAGCAACCCGGGGAGGGGGCAAGTTGGGTCCTACGAGCAGTACTTC
cdr3_aa: CASNPGRGQVGSYEQYF
clone_size: NA
d_call: NA
v_call: TRBV21-1
j_call: TRBJ2-7

cdr3_nt: TGTGCCAGCAGCGTTGGACATCCTAGCTCTAGCAATCAGCCCCAGCATTTT
cdr3_aa: CASSVGHPSSSNQPQHF
clone_size: few
d_call: NA
v_call: TRBV6-2/TRBV6-3
j_call: TRBJ1-5

cdr3_nt: TGCAGTGCATATGACAGGTCAGGAGACTACTACGAGCAGTACTTC
cdr3_aa: CSAYDRSGDYYEQYF
clone_size: NA
d_call: NA
v_call: TRBV20-1
j_call: TRBJ2-7

cdr3_nt: TGCGCCAGCAGCCCTCAACCTGGCTACGAGGAAGCCCAGCAGTACTTC
cdr3_aa: CASSPQPGYEEAQQYF
clone_size: NA
d_call: NA
v_call: TRBV5-1
j_call: TRBJ2-5

cdr3_nt: TGTGCCAGCAGGCTAGCGGGAGGGCCTGAGTACGAACAGTACTTC
cdr3_aa: CASRLAGGPEYEQYF
clone_size: NA
d_call: TRBD2
v_call: TRBV27
j_call: TRBJ2-5

cdr3_nt: TGCAGTGCTAGAGATAGGGGCAGGATTTTAGTCGATGGCTACACCTTC
cdr3_aa: CSARDRGRILVDGYTF
clone_size: NA
d_call: NA
v_call: TRBV20-1
j_call: TRBJ1-2

cdr3_nt: TGTGCCAGCAGCTTAGGGACTAGCGGGATTTTAAATGAGCAGTACTTC
cdr3_aa: CASSLGTSGILNEQYF
clone_size: NA
d_call: TRBD2
v_call: TRBV12-3/TRBV12-4
j_call: TRBJ2-7

cdr3_nt: TGCAGTGCGCCACAGGGGGGTTTTATTTCAGTCTACACCTTC
cdr3_aa: CSAPQGGFISVYTF
clone_size: NA
d_call: TRBD1
v_call: TRBV20-1
j_call: TRBJ1-2

cdr3_nt: TGTGCCAGCTCACCGGTAGAAGATACGCAGTATTTT
cdr3_aa: CASSPVEDTQYF
clone_size: NA
d_call: NA
v_call: TRBV18
j_call: TRBJ2-3

cdr3_nt: TGTGCCAGCAGCGCAACAGGGGGAGTCGGCTACGAGCAGTACTTC
cdr3_aa: CASSATGGVGYEQYF
clone_size: NA
d_call: TRBD1
v_call: TRBV7-2
j_call: TRBJ2-7

cdr3_nt: TGTGCCAGCAGCCCCCCCGGGGGCGGGAGACTCAACGAGCAGTACTTC
cdr3_aa: CASSPPGGGRLNEQYF
clone_size: many
d_call: NA
v_call: TRBV7-2
j_call: TRBJ2-7

cdr3_nt: TGTGCCAGCAGTTTATATGGGGGCCCGCAGTACTTC
cdr3_aa: CASSLYGGPQYF
clone_size: few
d_call: NA
v_call: TRBV28
j_call: TRBJ2-5

cdr3_nt: TGTGCCAGCGGTATTTCGCATGGGGGGAATAAAGAGACCCAGTACTTC
cdr3_aa: CASGISHGGNKETQYF
clone_size: NA
d_call: NA
v_call: TRBV6-5
j_call: TRBJ2-5

cdr3_nt: TGCGCCAGCAGCTTGGGCCCCCCCGCCGTGGATACGCAGTATTTT
cdr3_aa: CASSLGPPAVDTQYF
clone_size: few
d_call: NA
v_call: TRBV5-1
j_call: TRBJ2-3

cdr3_nt: TGTGCCAGCAGCAAGACTAGCGGGGAGGTCCGCGAGCAGTACTTC
cdr3_aa: CASSKTSGEVREQYF
clone_size: NA
d_call: TRBD2
v_call: TRBV7-3
j_call: TRBJ2-7

cdr3_nt: TGTGCCAGCACCATCCAAGTTCGTGAGCAGTTCTTC
cdr3_aa: CASTIQVREQFF
clone_size: NA
d_call: NA
v_call: TRBV7-2
j_call: TRBJ2-1

cdr3_nt: TGTGCCAGCAGCCCGCTTACAGGGGTGGGGAACACTGAAGCTTTCTTT
cdr3_aa: CASSPLTGVGNTEAFF
clone_size: NA
d_call: TRBD1
v_call: TRBV3-1
j_call: TRBJ1-1

cdr3_nt: TGTGCCAGCAGTGAGTTCGGCCTAGCGAGTGAGCCAGATACGCAGTATTTT
cdr3_aa: CASSEFGLASEPDTQYF
clone_size: NA
d_call: NA
v_call: TRBV2
j_call: TRBJ2-3

cdr3_nt: TGTGCCAGCAGGGTCGGGAGAGACACTGAAGCTTTCTTT
cdr3_aa: CASRVGRDTEAFF
clone_size: few
d_call: NA
v_call: TRBV3-1
j_call: TRBJ1-1

cdr3_nt: TGTGCCAGCAGCCCCTCAGTAGGACTAGCGGGGGGGAATACGCAGTATTTT
cdr3_aa: CASSPSVGLAGGNTQYF
clone_size: few
d_call: TRBD2
v_call: TRBV7-6
j_call: TRBJ2-3

cdr3_nt: TGTGCCATCCATTACACGACCAACTCTGGAAACACCATATATTTT
cdr3_aa: CAIHYTTNSGNTIYF
clone_size: NA
d_call: NA
v_call: TRBV10-3
j_call: TRBJ1-3

cdr3_nt: TGTGCCATCAGGATACTAGCGGGACGCCACAATGAGCAGTACTTC
cdr3_aa: CAIRILAGRHNEQYF
clone_size: few
d_call: TRBD2
v_call: TRBV10-3
j_call: TRBJ2-7

cdr3_nt: TGTGCCAGCAGTTTTGCTAGCGGGGGCCAAGAGACCCAGTACTTC
cdr3_aa: CASSFASGGQETQYF
clone_size: NA
d_call: TRBD2
v_call: TRBV27
j_call: TRBJ2-5

cdr3_nt: TGTGCCAGCAGCTTTGGGGGGCCACAAGAGACCCAGTACTTC
cdr3_aa: CASSFGGPQETQYF
clone_size: few
d_call: NA
v_call: TRBV7-3
j_call: TRBJ2-5

cdr3_nt: TGCAGTGCTAGTCTTCGGGGTACCCAGTACTTC
cdr3_aa: CSASLRGTQYF
clone_size: NA
d_call: NA
v_call: TRBV20-1
j_call: TRBJ2-5

cdr3_nt: TGTGCCAGCAGCCTAGACTGGAGCTCCTACAATGAGCAGTTCTTC
cdr3_aa: CASSLDWSSYNEQFF
clone_size: NA
d_call: NA
v_call: TRBV7-3
j_call: TRBJ2-1